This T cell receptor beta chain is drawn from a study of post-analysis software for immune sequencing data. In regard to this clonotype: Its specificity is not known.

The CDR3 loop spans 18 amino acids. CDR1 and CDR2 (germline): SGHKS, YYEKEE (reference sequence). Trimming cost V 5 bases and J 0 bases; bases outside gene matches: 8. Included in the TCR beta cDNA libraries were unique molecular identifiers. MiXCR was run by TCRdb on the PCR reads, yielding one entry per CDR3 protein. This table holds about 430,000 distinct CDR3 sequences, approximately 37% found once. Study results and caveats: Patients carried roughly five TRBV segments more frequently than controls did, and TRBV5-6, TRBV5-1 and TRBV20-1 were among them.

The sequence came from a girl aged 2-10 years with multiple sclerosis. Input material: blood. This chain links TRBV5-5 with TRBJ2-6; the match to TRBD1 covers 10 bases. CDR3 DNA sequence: TGTGCCAGCAGGCATGACAGGGGGCCCACCTCTGGGGCCAACGTCCTGACTTTC. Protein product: CASRHDRGPTSGANVLTF.